Listed below are T cell receptor beta chains from one sample, sequenced in a study of T cells after yellow fever vaccination. MiXCR, run by TCRdb on the 5' RACE reads, gives a single entry per CDR3 protein. The sample lists about 260,000 distinct CDR3 sequences; approximately 5.2% were seen once. Specimen: CD4+ T cells sorted from PBMCs, collected on the day of the yellow fever booster vaccination. The receptors come from a young man who received the YFV17D yellow fever vaccine. Both conserved end residues are part of each CDR3.

V	length	CDR3
TRBV7-2	14	CASSPGVTDNEQFF
TRBV5-1	15	CASDTGRGGGETQYF
TRBV11-2	16	CASSFRESSYNSPLHF
TRBV15	14	CATSRQGFEETQYF
TRBV7-9	15	CASSFQHGWTGELFF
TRBV27	13	CASSSPYTDTQYF
TRBV18	16	CASSPSTGGQPYEQYF
TRBV29-1	12	CSVAYGGNIQYF
TRBV6-5	15	CASSPNRVWSEKLFF
TRBV12-3/TRBV12-4	16	CASSLRPSLIGEKLFF
TRBV11-2	14	CASSSRTARDTQYF
TRBV18	16	CASSSRRGENTGELFF
TRBV19	15	CASSPQGLGNEKLFF
TRBV5-4	15	CASSLDTGVTDTQYF
TRBV6-6	17	CASSKLPKRGTDYGYTF
TRBV18	14	CASSPGEMNTEAFF
TRBV7-9	15	CASRSPQGFGETQYF
TRBV5-4	15	CASSLAGARSTEAFF
TRBV29-1	11	CSVVAGNTIYF
TRBV5-4	12	CASSLLGQVGFF